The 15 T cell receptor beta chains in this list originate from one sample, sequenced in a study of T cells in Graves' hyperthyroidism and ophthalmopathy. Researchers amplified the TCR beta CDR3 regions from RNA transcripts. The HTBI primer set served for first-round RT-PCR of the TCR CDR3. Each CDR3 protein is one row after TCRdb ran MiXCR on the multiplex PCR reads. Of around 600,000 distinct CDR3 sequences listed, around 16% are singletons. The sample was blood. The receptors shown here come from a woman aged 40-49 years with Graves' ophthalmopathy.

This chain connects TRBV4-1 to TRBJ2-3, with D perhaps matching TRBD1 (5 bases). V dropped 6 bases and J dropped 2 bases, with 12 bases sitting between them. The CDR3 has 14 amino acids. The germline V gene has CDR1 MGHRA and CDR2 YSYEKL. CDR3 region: CASRYRRYTDTQYF. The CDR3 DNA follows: TGCGCCAGCAGGTACAGGAGATACACAGATACGCAGTATTTT.

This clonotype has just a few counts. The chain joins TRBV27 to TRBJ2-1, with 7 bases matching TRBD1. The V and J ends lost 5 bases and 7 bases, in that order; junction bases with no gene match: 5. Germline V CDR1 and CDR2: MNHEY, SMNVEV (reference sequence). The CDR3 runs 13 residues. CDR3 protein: CASSAQGSNEQFF. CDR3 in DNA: TGTGCCAGCAGTGCACAGGGGTCAAATGAGCAGTTCTTC.

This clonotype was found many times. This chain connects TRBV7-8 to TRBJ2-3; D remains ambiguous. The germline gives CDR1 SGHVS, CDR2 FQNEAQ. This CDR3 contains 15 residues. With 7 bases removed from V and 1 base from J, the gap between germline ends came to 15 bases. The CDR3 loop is CASNPRARRTDTQYF. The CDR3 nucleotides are TGTGCCAGCAACCCCCGGGCTAGACGCACAGATACGCAGTATTTT.

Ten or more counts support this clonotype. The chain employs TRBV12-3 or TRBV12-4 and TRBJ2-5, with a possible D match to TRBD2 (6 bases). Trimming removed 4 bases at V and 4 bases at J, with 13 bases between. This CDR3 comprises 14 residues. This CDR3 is CASSSQRVIETQYF. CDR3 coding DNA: TGTGCCAGCAGTTCCCAGCGGGTTATAGAGACCCAGTACTTC.

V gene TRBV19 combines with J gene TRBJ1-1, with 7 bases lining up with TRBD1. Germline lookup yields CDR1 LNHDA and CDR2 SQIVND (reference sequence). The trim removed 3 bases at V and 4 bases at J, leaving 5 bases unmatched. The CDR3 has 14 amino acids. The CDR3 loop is CASSMTRGGTEAFF. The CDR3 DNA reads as TGTGCCAGTAGTATGACCAGGGGGGGCACTGAAGCTTTCTTT. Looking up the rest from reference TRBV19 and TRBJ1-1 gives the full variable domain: DGGITQSPKYLFRKEGQNVTLSCEQNLNHDAMYWYRQDPGQGLRLIYYSQIVNDFQKGDIAEGYSVSREKKESFPLTVTSAQKNPTAFYLCASSMTRGGTEAFFGQGTRLTVV.

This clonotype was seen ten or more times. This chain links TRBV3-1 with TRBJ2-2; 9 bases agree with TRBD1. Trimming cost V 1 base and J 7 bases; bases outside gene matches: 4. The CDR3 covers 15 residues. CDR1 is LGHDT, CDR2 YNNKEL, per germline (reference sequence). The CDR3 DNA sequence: TGTGCCAGCAGCCAAGGGGACAGGGCTTTCGGGGAGCTGTTTTTT. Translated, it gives CASSQGDRAFGELFF.

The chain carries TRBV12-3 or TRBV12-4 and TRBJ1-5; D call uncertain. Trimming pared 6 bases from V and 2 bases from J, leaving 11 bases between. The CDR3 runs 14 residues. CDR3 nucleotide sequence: TGTGCCAGCAGAACCGGCGCGGGCAATCAGCCCCAGCATTTT. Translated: CASRTGAGNQPQHF.

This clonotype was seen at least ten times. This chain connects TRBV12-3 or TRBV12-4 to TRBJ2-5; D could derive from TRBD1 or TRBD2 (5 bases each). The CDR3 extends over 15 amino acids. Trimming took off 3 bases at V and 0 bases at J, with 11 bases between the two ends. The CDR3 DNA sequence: TGTGCCAGCAGTTTGGGGGTGGTTCACCAAGAGACCCAGTACTTC. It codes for CASSLGVVHQETQYF.

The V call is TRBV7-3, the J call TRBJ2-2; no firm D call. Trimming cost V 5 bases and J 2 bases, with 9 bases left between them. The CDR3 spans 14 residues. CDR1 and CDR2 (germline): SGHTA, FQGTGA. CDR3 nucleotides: TGTGCCAGCAGCCAGACAAGAAACACCGGGGAGCTGTTTTTT. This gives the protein CASSQTRNTGELFF.

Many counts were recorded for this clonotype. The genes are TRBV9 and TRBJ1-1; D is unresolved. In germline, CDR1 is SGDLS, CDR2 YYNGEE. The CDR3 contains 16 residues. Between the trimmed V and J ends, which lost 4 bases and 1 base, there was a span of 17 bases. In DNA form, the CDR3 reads TGTGCCAGCAGCCCGAGCGTACGAGCCTCGAACACTGAAGCTTTCTTT. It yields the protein CASSPSVRASNTEAFF.

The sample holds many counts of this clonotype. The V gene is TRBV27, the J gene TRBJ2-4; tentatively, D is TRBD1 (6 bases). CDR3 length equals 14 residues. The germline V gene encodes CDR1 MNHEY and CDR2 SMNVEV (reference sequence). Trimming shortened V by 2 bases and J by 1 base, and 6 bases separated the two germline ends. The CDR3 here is CASSLRGAKNIQYF. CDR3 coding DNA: TGTGCCAGCAGTTTAAGGGGGGCCAAAAACATTCAGTACTTC.

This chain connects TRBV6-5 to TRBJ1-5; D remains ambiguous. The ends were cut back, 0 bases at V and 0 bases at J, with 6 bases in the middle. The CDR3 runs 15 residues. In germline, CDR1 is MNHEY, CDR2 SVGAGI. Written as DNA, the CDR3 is TGTGCCAGCAGTTACTCGATTAGTAGCAATCAGCCCCAGCATTTT. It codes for CASSYSISSNQPQHF.

The CDR3 nucleotides read TGTGCCAGCAGTAACAGGGTCTGGGTTCCGAACACTGAAGCTTTCTTT. Translated: CASSNRVWVPNTEAFF. The chain is built from TRBV6-1 and TRBJ1-1, with D perhaps matching TRBD1 (6 bases). CDR1 is MNHNS and CDR2 is SASEGT in the germline V gene. V dropped 5 bases and J dropped 1 base, with 17 bases sitting between them. The CDR3 has 16 amino acids.

In DNA, the CDR3 is TGCGCCAGCAGCGAGGGACGCCGCTCTGGGGCCAACGTCCTGACTTTC. It specifies CASSEGRRSGANVLTF. The chain has TRBV5-1 and TRBJ2-6; TRBD1 or TRBD2 may be the D gene (5 bases each). V shed 4 bases and J shed 0 bases, with 11 bases lying between them. From germline, CDR1 is SGHRS and CDR2 YFSETQ. The CDR3 is made up of 16 amino acids.

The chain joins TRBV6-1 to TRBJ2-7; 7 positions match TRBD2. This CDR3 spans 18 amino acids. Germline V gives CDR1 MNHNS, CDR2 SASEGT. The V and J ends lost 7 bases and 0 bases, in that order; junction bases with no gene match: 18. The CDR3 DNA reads TGTGCCAGCACCGAAGGTCCTAGCGGCCCCGCGAGCTCCTACGAGCAGTACTTC. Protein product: CASTEGPSGPASSYEQYF.